Below are 3 T cell receptor beta chains sequenced from a single sample in a study of cytomegalovirus exposure and HLA in healthy donors. The PCR had 60 Vbeta and 13 Jbeta primers. Sequencing used immunoSEQ multiplex PCR; TCRdb keeps in-frame clones, though not all of them. The sample holds roughly 77,000 clones. Sequenced material: PBMCs. The source of these receptors is a man aged 25 to 45 in good health and CMV-seronegative.

This rearrangement joins TRBV29-1 to TRBJ2-7; TRBD2 matches 7 bases. CDR1 SQVTM and CDR2 ANQGSEA come from the germline V gene. CDR3 length equals 15 residues. V trimming: 6 bases; J trimming: 2 bases; junction bases outside the gene matches: 13. The CDR3 region has the DNA TGCAGCGTCGGGGGGAGGCTTTCCCCCGCCTACGAGCAGTACTTC. Translating it yields CSVGGRLSPAYEQYF.

The chain carries TRBV7-7 and TRBJ2-5; 14 bases agree with TRBD2. The length of the CDR3 is 16 residues. J gave up 4 bases and V 4 bases, and 5 bases lay outside the gene matches. CDR1 is SSHAT and CDR2 is FNYEAQ in the germline V gene (reference sequence). The CDR3 loop is CASSSGTSGRGETQYF. CDR3 coding DNA: TGTGCCAGCAGCTCCGGGACTAGCGGGAGAGGAGAGACCCAGTACTTC.

The V call is TRBV7-8, the J call TRBJ2-1; TRBD2 matches 9 bases. Germline assignment: CDR1 SGHVS and CDR2 FQNEAQ. The CDR3 has 16 amino acids. Trimming cost V 5 bases and J 8 bases; bases outside gene matches: 13. This CDR3 reads CASSPFRTSGWDEQFF. The CDR3 coding sequence is TGTGCCAGCAGCCCTTTTCGTACTAGCGGGTGGGATGAGCAGTTCTTC.